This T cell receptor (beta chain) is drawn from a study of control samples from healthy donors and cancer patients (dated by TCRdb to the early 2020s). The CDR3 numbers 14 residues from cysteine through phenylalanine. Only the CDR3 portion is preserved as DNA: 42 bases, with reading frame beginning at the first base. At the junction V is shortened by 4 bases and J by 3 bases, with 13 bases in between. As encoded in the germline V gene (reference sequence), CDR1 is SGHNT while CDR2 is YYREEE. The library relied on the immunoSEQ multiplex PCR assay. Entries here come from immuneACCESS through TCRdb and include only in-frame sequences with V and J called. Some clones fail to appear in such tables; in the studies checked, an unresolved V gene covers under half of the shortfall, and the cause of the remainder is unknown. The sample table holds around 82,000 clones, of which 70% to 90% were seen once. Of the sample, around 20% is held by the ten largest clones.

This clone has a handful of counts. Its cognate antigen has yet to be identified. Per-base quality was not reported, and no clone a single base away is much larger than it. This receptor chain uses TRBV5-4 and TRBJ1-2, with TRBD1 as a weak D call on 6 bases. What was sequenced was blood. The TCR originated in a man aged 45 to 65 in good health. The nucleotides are TGTGCCAGCAGCCTCGGACAGAGGGACTATGGCTACACCTTC. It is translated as CASSLGQRDYGYTF.